The following is a T cell receptor (beta chain) sequence with its context. The source of the sample is a study of cytomegalovirus exposure and HLA in healthy donors. 13 Jbeta primers and 60 Vbeta primers were used for the PCR. The data were produced by immunoSEQ multiplex PCR, yet TCRdb's version contains in-frame clones alone and is incomplete. The profile shows 200,000 or so clones, 70% to 80% of them singletons. The clonotype comes from a male donor in good health and CMV-seropositive. Input material: PBMCs.

The CDR3 spells CASRTRGTGGNTQYF. The CDR3 DNA sequence: TGTGCCAGCAGAACCCGTGGGACAGGGGGCAATACGCAGTATTTT. The chain carries TRBV6-5 and TRBJ2-3, with 12 bases aligning to TRBD1. Per the germline V gene, CDR1 is MNHEY and CDR2 is SVGAGI. CDR3 length: 15 amino acids. V shed 6 bases and J 7 bases; nucleotides not matched to a gene: 8.